This T cell receptor (beta chain) was identified during a study of blood T cell repertoires in COVID-19. The CDR3 is made up of 15 amino acids. From germline, CDR1 is SGHKS and CDR2 YYEKEE (reference sequence). The V gene lost 0 bases and the J gene lost 0 bases, with 10 bases spanning the gap. Per the study methods: From reference gene primer amplification, estimates of nucleated cell counts were derived. This table comes from immunoSEQ multiplex PCR, and its TCRdb copy is limited to in-frame clones, with some not included. V and J calls and clone size are those listed in that table; D and trimming were worked out from the DNA. This table has about 75,000 clones, about nine tenths appearing once.

The sequenced material came from peripheral blood. The receptor's source is a human donor in a cohort sampled during active COVID-19. This chain uses TRBV5-5 with TRBJ2-7; D is perhaps TRBD2 (6 bases). CDR3 DNA sequence: TGTGCCAGCAGCTTGGACGGAGGGAGCTCCTACGAGCAGTACTTC. Amino acids: CASSLDGGSSYEQYF.